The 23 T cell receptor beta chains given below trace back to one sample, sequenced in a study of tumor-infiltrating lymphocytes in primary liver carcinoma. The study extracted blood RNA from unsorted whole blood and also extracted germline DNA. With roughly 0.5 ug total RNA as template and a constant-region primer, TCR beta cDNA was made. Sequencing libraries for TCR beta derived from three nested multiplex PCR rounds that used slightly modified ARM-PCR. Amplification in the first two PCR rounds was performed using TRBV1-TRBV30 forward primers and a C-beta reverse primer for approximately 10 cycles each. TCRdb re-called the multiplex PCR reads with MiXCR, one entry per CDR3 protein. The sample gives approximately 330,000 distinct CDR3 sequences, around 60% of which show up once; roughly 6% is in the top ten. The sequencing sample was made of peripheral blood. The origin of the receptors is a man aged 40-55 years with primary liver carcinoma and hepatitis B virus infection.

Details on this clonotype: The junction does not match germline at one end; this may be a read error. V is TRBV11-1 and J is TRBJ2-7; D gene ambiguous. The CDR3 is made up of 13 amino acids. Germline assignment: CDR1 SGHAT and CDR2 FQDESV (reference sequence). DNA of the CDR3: TGTGTCAGCAGCTTAGGGCCCACCTACGAGCAGTGCTTC. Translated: CVSSLGPTYEQCF.

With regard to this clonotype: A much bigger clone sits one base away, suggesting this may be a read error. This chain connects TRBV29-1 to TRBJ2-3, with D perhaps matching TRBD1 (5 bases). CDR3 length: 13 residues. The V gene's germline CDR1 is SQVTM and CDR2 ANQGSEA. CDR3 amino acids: CNVGRTLTDTQYF. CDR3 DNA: TGCAACGTTGGAAGGACACTTACAGATACGCAGTATTTT.

In nucleotides, the CDR3 is TGCGCCAGCAGCCAGGAGACCGCGGGAGGGTCCTATGAGCAGTTCTTC. Residues: CASSQETAGGSYEQFF. The V and J genes are TRBV4-1 and TRBJ2-1; 9 positions match TRBD2. J gave up 8 bases and V 3 bases, and 11 bases lay outside the gene matches. Germline assignment: CDR1 MGHRA and CDR2 YSYEKL. CDR3 length equals 16 residues.

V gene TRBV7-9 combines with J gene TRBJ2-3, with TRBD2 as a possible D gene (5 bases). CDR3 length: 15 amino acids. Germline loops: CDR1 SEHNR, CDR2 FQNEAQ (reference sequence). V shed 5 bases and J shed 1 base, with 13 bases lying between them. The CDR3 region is CASSPPGLRTDTQYF. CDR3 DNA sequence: TGTGCCAGCAGCCCTCCTGGACTCCGCACAGATACGCAGTATTTT.

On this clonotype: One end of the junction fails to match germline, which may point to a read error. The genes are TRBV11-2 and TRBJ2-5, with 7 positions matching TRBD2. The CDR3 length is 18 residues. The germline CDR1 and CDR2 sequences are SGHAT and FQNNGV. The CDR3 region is CASSLARLAPGKKETQYF. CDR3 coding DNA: TGTGCCAGCAGTTTAGCGAGACTAGCCCCGGGAAAAAAAGAGACCCAGTACTTC.

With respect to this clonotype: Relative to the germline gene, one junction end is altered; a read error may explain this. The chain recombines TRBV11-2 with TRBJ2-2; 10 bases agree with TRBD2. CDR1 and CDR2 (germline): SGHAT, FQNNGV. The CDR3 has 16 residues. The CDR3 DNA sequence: TGTGCCAGCAGCCCAGGTGGGACTAGCGACACCGGGGGGCTGTTTTTT. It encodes CASSPGGTSDTGGLFF.

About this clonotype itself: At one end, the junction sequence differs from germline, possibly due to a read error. The CDR3 DNA is TGTGCCAGCAGCCTGACTATCGGGAGGATCTACAAGCAGTACTTC. As protein: CASSLTIGRIYKQYF. The chain carries TRBV11-1 and TRBJ2-7; 7 bases are shared with TRBD2. Germline V lookup: CDR1 SGHAT, CDR2 FQDESV (reference sequence). CDR3 length: 15 residues. Combining the CDR3 with reference TRBV11-1 and TRBJ2-7 gives the whole variable domain EAEVAQSPRYKITEKSQAVAFWCDPISGHATLYWYRQILGQGPELLVQFQDESVVDDSQLPKDRFSAERLKGVDSTLKIQPAELGDSAMYLCASSLTIGRIYKQYFGPGTRLTVT.

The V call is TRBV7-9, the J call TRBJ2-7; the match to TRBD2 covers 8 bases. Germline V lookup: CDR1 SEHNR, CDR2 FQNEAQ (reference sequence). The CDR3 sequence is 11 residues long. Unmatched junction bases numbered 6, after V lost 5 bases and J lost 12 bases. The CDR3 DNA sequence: TGTGCCAGCAGCCTGGGACTAGGGCCGTACTTC. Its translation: CASSLGLGPYF.

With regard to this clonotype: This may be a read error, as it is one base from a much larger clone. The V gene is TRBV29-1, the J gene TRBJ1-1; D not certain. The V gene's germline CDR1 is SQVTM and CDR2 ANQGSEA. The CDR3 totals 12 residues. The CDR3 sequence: CSPCEGNTEAFF. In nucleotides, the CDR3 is TGCAGTCCATGCGAGGGGAACACTGAAGCTTTCTTT.

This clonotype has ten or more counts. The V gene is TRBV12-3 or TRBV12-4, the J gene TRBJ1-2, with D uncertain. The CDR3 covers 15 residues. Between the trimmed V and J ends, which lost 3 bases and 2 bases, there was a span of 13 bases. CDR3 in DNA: TGTGCCAGCAGTTTCGACACGGCAAAGAACTATGGCTACACCTTC. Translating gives CASSFDTAKNYGYTF.

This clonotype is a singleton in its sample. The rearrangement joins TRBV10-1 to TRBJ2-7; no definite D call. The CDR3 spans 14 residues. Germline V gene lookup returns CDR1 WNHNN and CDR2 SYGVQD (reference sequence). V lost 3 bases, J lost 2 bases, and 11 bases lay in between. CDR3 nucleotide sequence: TGCGCCAGCAGTGATGATGCGAGTCCCTACGAGCAGTACTTC. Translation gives CASSDDASPYEQYF.

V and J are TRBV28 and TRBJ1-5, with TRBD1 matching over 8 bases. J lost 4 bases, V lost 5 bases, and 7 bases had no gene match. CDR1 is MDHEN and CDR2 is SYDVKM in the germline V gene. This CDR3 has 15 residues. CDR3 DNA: TGTGCCAGCAGTGCCGGACAGGGTAGGAATCAGCCCCAGCATTTT. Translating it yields CASSAGQGRNQPQHF.

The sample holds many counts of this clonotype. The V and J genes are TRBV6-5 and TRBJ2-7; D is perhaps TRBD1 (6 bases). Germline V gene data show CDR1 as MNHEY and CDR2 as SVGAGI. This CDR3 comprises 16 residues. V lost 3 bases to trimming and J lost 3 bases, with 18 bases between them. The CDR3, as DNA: TGTGCCAGCAGTTATCTCCCACAGGGAACGCTCTACGAGCAGTACTTC. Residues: CASSYLPQGTLYEQYF.

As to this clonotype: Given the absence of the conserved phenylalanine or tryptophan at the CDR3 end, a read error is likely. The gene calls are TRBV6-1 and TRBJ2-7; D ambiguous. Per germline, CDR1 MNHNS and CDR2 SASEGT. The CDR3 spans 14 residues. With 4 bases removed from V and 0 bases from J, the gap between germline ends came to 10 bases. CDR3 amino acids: CASSVSKISYEQYL. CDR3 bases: TGTGCCAGCAGTGTATCCAAAATCTCCTACGAGCAGTACCTC.

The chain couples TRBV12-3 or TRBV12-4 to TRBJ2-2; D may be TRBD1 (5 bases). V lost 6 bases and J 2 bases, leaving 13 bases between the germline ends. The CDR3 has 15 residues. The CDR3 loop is CASSRRTSNTGELFF. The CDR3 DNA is TGTGCCAGCAGCCGACGGACATCTAACACCGGGGAGCTGTTTTTT.

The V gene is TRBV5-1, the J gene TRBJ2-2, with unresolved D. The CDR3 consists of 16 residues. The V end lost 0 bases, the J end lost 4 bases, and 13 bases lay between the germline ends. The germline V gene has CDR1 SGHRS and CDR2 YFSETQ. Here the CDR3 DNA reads TGCGCCAGCAGCTTGGTCCCGCTACAGTCCACCGGGGAGCTGTTTTTT. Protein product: CASSLVPLQSTGELFF.

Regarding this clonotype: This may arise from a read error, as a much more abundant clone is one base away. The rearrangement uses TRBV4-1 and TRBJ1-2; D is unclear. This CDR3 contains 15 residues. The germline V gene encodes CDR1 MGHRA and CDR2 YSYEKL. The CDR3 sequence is CAGSQLYEGTSGYTF. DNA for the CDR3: TGCGCCGGCAGCCAATTATATGAGGGCACCAGTGGCTACACCTTC.

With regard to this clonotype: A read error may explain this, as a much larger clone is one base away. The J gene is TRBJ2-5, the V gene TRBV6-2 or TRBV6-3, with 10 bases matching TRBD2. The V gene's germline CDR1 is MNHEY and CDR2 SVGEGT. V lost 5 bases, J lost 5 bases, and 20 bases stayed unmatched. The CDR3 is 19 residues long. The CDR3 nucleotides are TGTGCCAGCAGTCCCCTCAGTTCCGGGACTAGCGTGAGAGAGGAGACCCAGTACTTC. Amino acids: CASSPLSSGTSVREETQYF.

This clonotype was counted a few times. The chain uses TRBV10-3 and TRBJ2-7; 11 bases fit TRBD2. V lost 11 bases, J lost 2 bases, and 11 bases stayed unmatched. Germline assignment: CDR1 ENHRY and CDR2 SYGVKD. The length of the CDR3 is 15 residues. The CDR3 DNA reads TGTGCCTCCGGCGGGCTAGCGGGAGGTACCTACGAGCAGTACTTC. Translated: CASGGLAGGTYEQYF.

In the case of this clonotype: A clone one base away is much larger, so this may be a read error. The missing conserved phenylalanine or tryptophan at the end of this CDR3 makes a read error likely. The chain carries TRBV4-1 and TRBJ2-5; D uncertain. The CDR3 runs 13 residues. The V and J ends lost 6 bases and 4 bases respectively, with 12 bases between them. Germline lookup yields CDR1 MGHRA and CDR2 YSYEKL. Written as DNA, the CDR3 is TGCGCCAGCAGTCCCCTGAGTGGAGAGACCCAGTACATC. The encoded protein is CASSPLSGETQYI.

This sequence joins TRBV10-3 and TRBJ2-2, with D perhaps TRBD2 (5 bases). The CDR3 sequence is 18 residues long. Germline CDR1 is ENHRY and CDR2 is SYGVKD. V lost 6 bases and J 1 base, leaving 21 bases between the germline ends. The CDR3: CAISWSGNGAKNTGELFF. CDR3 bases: TGTGCCATCAGCTGGAGCGGAAACGGTGCCAAGAACACCGGGGAGCTGTTTTTT.

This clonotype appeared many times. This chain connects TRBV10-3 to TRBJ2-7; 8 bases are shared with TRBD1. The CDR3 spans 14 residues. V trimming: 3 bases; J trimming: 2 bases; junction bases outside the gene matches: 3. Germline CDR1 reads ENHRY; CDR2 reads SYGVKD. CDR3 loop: CAISDQGAAYEQYF. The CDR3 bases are TGTGCCATCAGTGATCAGGGGGCGGCCTACGAGCAGTACTTC.

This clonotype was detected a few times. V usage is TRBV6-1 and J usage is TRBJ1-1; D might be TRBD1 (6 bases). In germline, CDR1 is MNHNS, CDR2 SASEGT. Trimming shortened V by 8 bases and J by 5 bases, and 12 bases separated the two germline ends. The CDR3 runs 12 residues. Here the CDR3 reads CASFQGWTEAFF. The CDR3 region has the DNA TGTGCCAGCTTCCAGGGGTGGACTGAAGCTTTCTTT.